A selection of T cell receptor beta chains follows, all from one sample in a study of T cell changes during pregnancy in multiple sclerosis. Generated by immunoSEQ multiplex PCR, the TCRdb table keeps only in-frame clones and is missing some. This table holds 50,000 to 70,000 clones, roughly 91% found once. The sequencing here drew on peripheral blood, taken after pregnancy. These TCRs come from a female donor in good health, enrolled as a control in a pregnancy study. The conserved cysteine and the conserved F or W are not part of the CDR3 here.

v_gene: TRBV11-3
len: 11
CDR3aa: ASSIGGGREQY

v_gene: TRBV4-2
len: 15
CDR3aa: ASSQIFGGSSTDTQY

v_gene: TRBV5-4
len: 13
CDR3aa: ASSSVDRGRDEQY

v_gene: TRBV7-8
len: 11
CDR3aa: ASSLHRQETQY

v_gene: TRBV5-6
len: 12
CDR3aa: ASSLETRGETQY

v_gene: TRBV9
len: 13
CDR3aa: ASSEGLARGNEQF

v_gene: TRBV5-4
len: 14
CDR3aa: ASSFGQYRGDYGYT

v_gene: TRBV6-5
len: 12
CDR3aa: ASSYSGPGQPQH

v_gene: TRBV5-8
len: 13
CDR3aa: ASSLERTSGNTIY

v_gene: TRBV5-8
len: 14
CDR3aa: ASSLWGTGPDQPQH

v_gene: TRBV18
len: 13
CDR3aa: ASAETSGGTDTQY

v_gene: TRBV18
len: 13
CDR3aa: ASSPRDRVADEQY

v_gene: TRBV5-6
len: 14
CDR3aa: ASSLFRTGPNYGYT

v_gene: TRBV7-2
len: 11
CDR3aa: ASSRPSDYGYT

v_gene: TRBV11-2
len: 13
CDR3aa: ASTEQGLGTGELF

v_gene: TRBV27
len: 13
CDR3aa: ASSNRGTYNSPLH

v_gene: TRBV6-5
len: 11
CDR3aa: ASRNSFDGELF

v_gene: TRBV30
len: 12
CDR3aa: AWSVRTDEYGYT

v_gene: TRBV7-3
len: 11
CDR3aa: ASSPGEAYEQY

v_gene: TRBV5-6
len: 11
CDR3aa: ASSLGARNEQF

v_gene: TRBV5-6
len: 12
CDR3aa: ASSGTGGFTEAF

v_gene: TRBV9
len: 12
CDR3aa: ASSPTGDEETQY

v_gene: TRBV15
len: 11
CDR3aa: ATTQGVDYGYT

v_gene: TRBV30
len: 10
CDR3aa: AYRQDFYGYT

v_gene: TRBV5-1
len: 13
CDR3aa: ASSLTGGSQETQY

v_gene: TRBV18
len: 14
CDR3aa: ASSSGTSGRNNEQF

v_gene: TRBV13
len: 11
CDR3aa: ASSLGRGYEQY

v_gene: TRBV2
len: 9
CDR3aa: ASSRDYEQY

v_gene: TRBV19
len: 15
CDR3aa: ASSTPPGTGKNTEAF

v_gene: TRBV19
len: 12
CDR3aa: ASSMGQGRTEAF

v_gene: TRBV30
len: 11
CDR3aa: AWRGDRARWAF

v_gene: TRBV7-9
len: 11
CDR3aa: ASSVRGDQPQH

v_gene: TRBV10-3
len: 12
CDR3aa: AISAIGDTSGYT

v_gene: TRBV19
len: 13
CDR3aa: ASSIDSPRVGEQF

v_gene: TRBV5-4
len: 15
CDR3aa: ASSWEYGQISGNTIY

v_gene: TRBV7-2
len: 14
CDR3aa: ASSLVLAGGQDEQY

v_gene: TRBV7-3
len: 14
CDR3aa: ASSLGGQAGTYGYT

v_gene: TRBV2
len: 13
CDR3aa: ASLTPGQGWVGYT

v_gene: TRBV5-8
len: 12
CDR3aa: ASSLIWGDTEAF

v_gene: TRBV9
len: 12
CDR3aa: ASSVEAGLETQY

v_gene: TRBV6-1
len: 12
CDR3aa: ASSEPGQAYEQY

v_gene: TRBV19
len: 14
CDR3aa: ASSPSDRQGPYEQY

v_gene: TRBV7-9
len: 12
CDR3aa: ASSQSLATGELF

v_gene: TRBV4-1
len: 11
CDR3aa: ASATGGYTEAF

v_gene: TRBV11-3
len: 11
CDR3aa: ASSTGENYEQY

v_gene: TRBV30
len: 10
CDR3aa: AWDREYYGYT

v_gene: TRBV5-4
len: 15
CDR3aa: ASSRRSGQGVTGELF